This T cell receptor beta chain was sequenced in a study of blood T cell repertoires in COVID-19 (dated by TCRdb to about 2020). Context from the whole study: Samples from collaborators originated in the United States, Italy and Spain and spanned both the acute and convalescent phases of COVID-19. The repertoires were made available in a free public database intended to serve as a resource for research on the immune response to SARS-CoV-2. Where available, HLA class I and class II types were taken from metadata supplied by the sample provider and were not determined by assay-based typing. A de-identified subject ID, COVID-19 status, age in years and sex were almost always included in the sample metadata. The material from the prospective study consisted of cDNA or gDNA derived from T cells, B-cell-depleted T cells, or PBMCs. The dataset comprised deeply sampled blood TCRbeta repertoires from subjects exposed to, actively infected with, or recovered from COVID-19. The samples were drawn from the first 160 participants of the ongoing ImmuneRACE study and from about 1,200 subjects provided by 6 global collaborators.

This clone has only a few counts. The clone's antigen remains unknown. It has no much larger one-base neighbor in the sample; base qualities were not kept. On the study overall, not on this receptor specifically: The quantity of clinical and demographic metadata differed by source and by participant and was supplied without curation.

TCRbeta CDR3 regions were amplified from genomic DNA by means of the immunoSEQ Assay, a bias-controlled multiplex PCR. Per the original workflow: The number of nucleated cells in each sample was estimated from the amplification of reference gene primers within the assay. To quantify the absolute abundance of each unique TCRbeta CDR3 rearrangement, sequence reads were collapsed and filtered. For each sample, productive Simpson clonality was calculated as the square root of Simpson's diversity index across productive rearrangements. The immuneACCESS repertoire file appears here via TCRdb, limited to in-frame rearrangements. These files lack a portion of the clones; in checked studies, under half of the deficit traces to unresolved V genes, and the cause of the others is not known. V and J calls and clone size are copied from that table; D and trimming were computed from the DNA. Recorded for this sample are over 150,000 clones; around 79% of them occurred a single time. The leading ten clones occupy less than 30% of the sample.

The germline V gene (reference sequence) specifies PRHDT as CDR1 and FYEKMQ as CDR2. From its cysteine to its phenylalanine, the CDR3 spans 14 amino acids. Of the read, only the CDR3 DNA is kept; its 42 bases are in frame from base 1. A distance of 15 bases separates the germline ends of V and J, which lose 5 bases and 4 bases respectively. Whole blood was collected in K2EDTA tubes by collaborating institutions according to the institutions' own protocols. For TCRbeta analysis, collaborator samples were shipped as frozen whole blood, as isolated PBMCs, or as DNA extracted from either sample type. Source material: peripheral blood. The chain was built from TRBV13 and TRBJ2-7; a weak D assignment points to TRBD2 (6 bases agree). The clonotype originates from a woman aged 65 to 85 with acute or convalescent COVID-19. The DNA sequence reads TGTGCCAGCAGCAGGACTGGCGGGAAATACGAGCAGTACTTC. This is translated as CASSRTGGKYEQYF.